The entry that follows covers one TCR beta chain sequence. There is no known antigen for this receptor. A read error may account for a junction end that differs from germline. These data belong to a study of metastatic and nonmetastatic thyroid tumors (TCRdb year 2020). With regard to the full study: Repertoires from peripheral blood and from tumor or nodule tissue samples of malignant and benign thyroid patients were compared.

None of the patients had been given any treatment before thyroid surgery. The study retrospectively analysed patient clinical samples collected from about 2012 to 2018 using T-cell receptor beta sequencing. To prepare the library, PCR was applied. These reads were obtained on an Illumina HiSeq 4000. High-throughput sequencing was used to profile the TCR beta-chain CDR3 region of every patient. Regarding the original processing steps: CDR3 differences across clinicopathological groups were used to build a classifier for discriminating distant-metastatic papillary thyroid cancer patients. Repertoire diversity was assessed with the Shannon index, and tumor-blood repertoire similarity with the Morisita-Horn index. Using fastp trimming at Q25 and MiXCR clonotype assembly, TCRdb reanalyzed the public sequencing data and kept in-frame beta chains. The V and J calls come from TCRdb's annotation, not from the publication. This sample has around 23,000 clones in its table, and about 24% of those were observed once. The top ten clonotypes cover approximately 20% of the sample.

What the authors observed across the whole study: TCR beta diversity was reported as significantly higher in malignant tumors than in benign nodules, in both blood and tumor samples.

The CDR3 holds 15 amino acids from the cysteine to the phenylalanine. CDR3 DNA is the only sequence kept; it has 45 bases, read in frame from the first base. The germline V gene (reference sequence) supplies CDR1 DFQATT and CDR2 SNEGSKA. This sequence was found in a male donor with papillary thyroid cancer or a benign thyroid nodule (not recorded which). Some clones in this sample may be carry-over from other donors' samples. The V and J genes are TRBV20-1 and TRBJ2-1, with 8 bases aligning to TRBD2. Sequenced input: blood. CDR3 reads: CSALPREGSYNEHLF. The sequence in DNA is TGCAGTGCGCTACCCCGGGAGGGAAGTTACAATGAGCACTTATTC.